A selection of T cell receptor beta chains follows, all from one sample in a study of shared clonotypes between healthy human individuals. Method: immunoSEQ multiplex PCR; TCRdb's copy keeps in-frame clones and lacks some. The table includes some 900,000 clones, over 75% detected once. Material for sequencing was memory CD4+ T cells sorted from blood. These receptor sequences come from a man aged 18 to 29 in good health. CDR3s include the opening cysteine and the closing phenylalanine or tryptophan. The order of the fields is D gene, V gene, J gene, clone size, CDR3 protein, CDR3 DNA. D genes are given only for firm matches. Clone size appears in some rows only: once, few, many, or a class for an expanded clone.

.	TRBV10-3	TRBJ2-7	.	CAISPLQGYEQYF	TGTGCCATCAGTCCGTTACAGGGCTACGAGCAGTACTTC
TRBD2	TRBV10-1	TRBJ2-7	.	CASSSGTTYEQYF	TGCGCCAGCAGTAGTGGGACTACCTACGAGCAGTACTTC
.	TRBV20-1	TRBJ2-2	few	CSAPNTGELFF	TGCAGTGCTCCTAACACCGGGGAGCTGTTTTTT
TRBD1	TRBV6-5	TRBJ2-2	.	CASRRQGGNTGELFF	TGTGCCAGCAGAAGACAGGGGGGAAACACCGGGGAGCTGTTTTTT
.	TRBV6-5	TRBJ1-5	.	CASSRDLNSNQPQHF	TGTGCCAGCAGCCGTGACTTAAATAGCAATCAGCCCCAGCATTTT
TRBD2	TRBV4-1	TRBJ2-7	.	CASSQEILAGAPYEQYF	TGCGCCAGCAGCCAAGAGATTCTAGCGGGGGCTCCCTACGAGCAGTACTTC
.	TRBV10-3	TRBJ1-1	.	CAITSAGGNTEAFF	TGTGCCATCACCAGCGCTGGGGGAAACACTGAAGCTTTCTTT
.	TRBV30	TRBJ1-6	.	CAWSAMTVSSYNSPLHF	TGTGCCTGGAGTGCGATGACAGTTAGCTCCTATAATTCACCCCTCCACTTT
.	TRBV30	TRBJ1-1	many	CAWSLLKNTEAFF	TGTGCCTGGAGTCTACTAAAGAACACTGAAGCTTTCTTT
TRBD2	TRBV7-3	TRBJ2-1	few	CASSIYPGGVDEQFF	TGTGCCAGCAGCATCTACCCCGGGGGGGTGGATGAGCAGTTCTTC
TRBD1	TRBV2	TRBJ1-6	.	CASSEALRGILHF	TGTGCCAGCAGTGAAGCGCTCAGGGGGATCCTCCACTTT
TRBD1	TRBV30	TRBJ1-6	.	CAWRTSGGATYNSPLHF	TGTGCCTGGAGAACCTCAGGGGGCGCGACCTATAATTCACCCCTCCACTTT
.	TRBV7-6	TRBJ1-4	.	CASSPGRLSLFF	TGTGCCAGCAGCCCGGGGCGTTTAAGTCTGTTTTTT
.	TRBV7-6	TRBJ1-2	.	CASSLQEGHDGYTF	TGTGCCAGCAGCTTACAGGAAGGTCATGATGGCTACACCTTC
TRBD2	TRBV5-6	TRBJ2-1	.	CASTTSGRANNEQFF	TGTGCCAGCACCACTAGCGGGAGGGCCAACAATGAGCAGTTCTTC
.	TRBV18	TRBJ2-6	.	CASSPGSPGANVLTF	TGTGCCAGCTCACCAGGCTCCCCTGGGGCCAACGTCCTGACTTTC
.	TRBV5-1	TRBJ2-2	.	CASSLQSGNTGELFF	TGCGCCAGCAGCTTACAATCAGGGAACACCGGGGAGCTGTTTTTT
.	TRBV30	TRBJ1-1	.	CAFQPGTGNTEAFF	TGTGCCTTCCAACCAGGGACGGGGAACACTGAAGCTTTCTTT
.	TRBV18	TRBJ2-2	.	CASSPLWVNTGELFF	TGTGCCAGCTCACCTTTATGGGTGAACACCGGGGAGCTGTTTTTT
TRBD1	TRBV19	TRBJ1-4	many	CASTSRDRGSEKLFF	TGTGCCAGTACCTCCCGGGACAGGGGATCCGAAAAACTGTTTTTT
.	TRBV6-1	TRBJ1-2	.	CASSEGVPFNYGYTF	TGTGCCAGCAGTGAAGGGGTACCTTTTAACTATGGCTACACCTTC
.	TRBV28	TRBJ1-2	.	CASSSDGYTF	TGTGCCAGCAGTTCGGATGGCTACACCTTC
.	TRBV5-1	TRBJ2-3	.	CASSLDYTDTQYF	TGCGCCAGCAGCTTGGACTACACAGATACGCAGTATTTT
TRBD2	TRBV7-9	TRBJ2-1	.	CASSSQGLAGRNEQFF	TGTGCCAGCAGCTCACAAGGACTAGCGGGACGAAATGAGCAGTTCTTC
.	TRBV9	TRBJ1-3	.	CASSAITGNTIYF	TGTGCCAGCAGCGCTATTACTGGAAACACCATATATTTT
.	TRBV28	TRBJ2-7	few	CASSFTVTSRGLGEQYF	TGTGCCAGCAGTTTCACGGTCACCAGTCGGGGGCTGGGCGAGCAGTACTTC
.	TRBV25-1	TRBJ1-1	.	CASSELNTEAFF	TGTGCCAGCAGTGAACTGAACACTGAAGCTTTCTTT
TRBD1	TRBV5-4	TRBJ1-6	.	CASSFDREDSPLHF	TGTGCCAGCAGCTTTGACAGGGAAGATTCACCCCTCCACTTT
.	TRBV11-2	TRBJ2-2	few	CASSLVPGTVNTGELFF	TGTGCCAGCAGCTTAGTGCCGGGCACCGTGAACACCGGGGAGCTGTTTTTT
TRBD2	TRBV4-1	TRBJ2-5	once	CASSQLGLAGGANQETQYF	TGCGCCAGCAGCCAATTGGGGCTAGCGGGGGGGGCTAATCAAGAGACCCAGTACTTC
.	TRBV6-1	TRBJ1-4	.	CASSVVFAGSTTNEKLFF	TGTGCCAGCAGTGTAGTATTTGCGGGGTCAACAACTAATGAAAAACTGTTTTTT
.	TRBV30	TRBJ2-6	.	CAWSVDWAGANVLTF	TGTGCCTGGAGTGTAGACTGGGCTGGGGCCAACGTCCTGACTTTC
TRBD1	TRBV28	TRBJ1-5	once	CASRPAGQGDNQPQHF	TGTGCCAGCAGGCCTGCCGGACAGGGCGACAATCAGCCCCAGCATTTT
.	TRBV18	TRBJ2-5	once	CASSQGLVETQYF	TGTGCCAGCTCCCAAGGACTGGTAGAGACCCAGTACTTC
.	TRBV10-3	TRBJ2-7	.	CAISASSYEQYF	TGTGCCATCAGTGCCTCCTCCTACGAGCAGTACTTC
.	TRBV19	TRBJ1-6	once	CASSQGSTPLHF	TGTGCCAGTAGTCAGGGTAGTACACCCCTCCACTTT
TRBD2	TRBV2	TRBJ2-3	.	CASSDGSGRGTDTQYF	TGTGCCAGCAGTGACGGGAGCGGGAGGGGCACAGATACGCAGTATTTT